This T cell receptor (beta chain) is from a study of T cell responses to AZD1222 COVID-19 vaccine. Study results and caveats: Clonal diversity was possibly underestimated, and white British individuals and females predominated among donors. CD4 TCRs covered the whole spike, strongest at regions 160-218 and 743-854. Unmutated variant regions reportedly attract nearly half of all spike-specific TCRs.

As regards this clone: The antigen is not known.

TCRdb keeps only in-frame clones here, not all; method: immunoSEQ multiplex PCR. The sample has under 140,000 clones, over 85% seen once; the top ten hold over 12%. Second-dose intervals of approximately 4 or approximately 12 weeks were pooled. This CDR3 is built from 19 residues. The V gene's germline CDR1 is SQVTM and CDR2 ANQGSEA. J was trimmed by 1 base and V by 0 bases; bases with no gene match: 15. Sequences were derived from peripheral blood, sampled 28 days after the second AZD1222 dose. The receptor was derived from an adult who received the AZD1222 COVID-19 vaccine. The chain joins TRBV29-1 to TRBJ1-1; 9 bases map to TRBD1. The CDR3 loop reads CSVEEWIPGTGYRNTEAFF. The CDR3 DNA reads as TGCAGCGTTGAAGAATGGATTCCCGGGACAGGGTATCGGAACACTGAAGCTTTCTTT.